This T cell receptor (beta chain) stems from a study of STAT5B mutations in CD4+ large granular lymphocyte leukemia. Note on this clone: Its specificity is unknown.

TCRdb's table, derived via immunoSEQ multiplex PCR, lists solely in-frame clones and lacks some. The table has more than 30,000 clones, roughly 91% seen once. CDR1 and CDR2 from the germline V gene are MNHNS and SASEGT. V trimming: 5 bases; J trimming: 0 bases; junction bases outside the gene matches: 4. CDR3 length: 14 residues. Buffy coats from healthy blood donors served as controls. Broader study findings: TRBV06-family usage was enriched in top patient clones (8/27) versus controls (2/35). Patient CD4-sorted repertoires stayed more clonal than healthy ones after leukemic-clone removal. No patients shared main leukemic clonotypes, though around 25% appeared at low frequency elsewhere.

Sequences were obtained from CD4+ T cells from blood buffy coats. The chain employs TRBV6-1 and TRBJ2-7, with 7 bases that match TRBD1. This sequence was found in a human donor in good health. For the CDR3, the DNA is TGTGCCAGCAGTACTTGGGACAGCTCCTACGAGCAGTACTTC. This gives the protein CASSTWDSSYEQYF.